This T cell receptor beta chain was retrieved from a study of T cell responses to AZD1222 COVID-19 vaccine (dated by TCRdb to 2020 to 2023). The study in broad terms: A total of 233 trial participants underwent TCR sequencing, of whom around 200 received two doses of AZD1222 and about 26 received two doses of the MenACWY control vaccine. Trial participants were enrolled by age into 18-55, 56-69 and 70-plus year subgroups, with around 140, 26 and 57 TCR-sequenced participants respectively.

Overall study outcomes, separate from this receptor: The 56-69-year group was small, and its depth increase did not reach significance, likely because of low power. Nearly half of unique spike-specific TCRs reportedly recognized epitopes outside regions mutated in the B.1.351 and B.1.1.7 variants. Because no day 14 peak-response samples were available, the repertoires could be characterized only after the peak T cell response. Spike-specific TCR breadth and depth rose significantly after two AZD1222 doses compared with day 0 and with MenACWY recipients. Participants were mostly white British, with more females than males. The authors suggested clonal diversity may have been underestimated. The vaccine-associated CD4 TCRs covered the entire spike protein, and the dominant responses fell in regions 160-218 and 743-854. Conclusions about previously exposed vaccinees are limited because only six or seven AZD1222 recipients were SARS-CoV-2 seropositive at baseline.

As regards this clone: The antigen it binds to is not known. No per-base quality is available; no much larger clone lies one base away.

The CDR3 regions of human TCRbeta chains were analyzed by immunosequencing. The paper's data handling went like this. TCRs in the repertoires were matched against a reference library of SARS-CoV-2-specific TCRs that had been generated with the MIRA antigen-specificity platform. Breadth meant the fraction of unique TCRs that were SARS-CoV-2-associated, whereas depth meant the fraction of total T cells that were SARS-CoV-2-associated. Using the MIRA data, every spike-specific TCR was mapped to the spike region that the TCR reacted to and assigned to either a CD4 or a CD8 class. Log10-transformed breadth and depth values were compared by one-way ANOVA with Sidak's multiple comparisons tests. TCRdb re-hosts the immuneACCESS table, in-frame sequences only. Its copies lack some clones; in the studies checked, an unresolved V gene accounts for under half of them, and the cause for the rest is not known. V, J and clone size derive from that table, while D and trimming were established from the DNA sequence. Here the sample has 120,000 to 150,000 clones; 85% to 90% occur a single time. The biggest ten clones account for about 3.4% of the sample.

V and J lose 3 bases and 4 bases, and a span of 15 bases separates them. CDR1 and CDR2 are read off the germline V gene as MDHEN and SYDVKM. The cysteine opens and the phenylalanine closes a CDR3 of 15 amino acids. Of the read, only the CDR3 DNA is kept; its 45 bases are in frame from base 1. The label giving this sample's time point can be read as: about 28 days (+/-7) after the second vaccine dose. AZD1222 recipients whose second dose came at about 4 weeks and those whose second dose came at about 12 weeks were combined into one group, since spike-specific TCR depth and breadth did not differ between the two schedules. Samples from vaccinated people were obtained from the UK trials COV001 and COV002, which included a single-blind randomized controlled phase 2/3 trial of AZD1222 (ChAdOx1 nCoV-19) in healthy adults. For TCRbeta chain sequencing, PBMC samples from trial participants were taken at day 0 and at day 28 after the second dose.

In this chain, TRBV28 is recombined with TRBJ2-5, with the D call perhaps TRBD1 or TRBD2, each one matching 7 bases. Specimen: peripheral blood, collected 28 days after the second AZD1222 dose. The origin of this receptor is an adult who received the AZD1222 COVID-19 vaccine. This receptor carries the CDR3 CASSFAGGAPETQYF. The DNA is as follows: TGTGCCAGCAGTTTCGCAGGGGGGGCCCCAGAGACCCAGTACTTC. With the portions outside the CDR3 filled from the reference TRBV28 and TRBJ2-5 genes, the complete variable region becomes DVKVTQSSRYLVKRTGEKVFLECVQDMDHENMFWYRQDPGLGLRLIYFSYDVKMKEKGDIPEGYSVSREKKERFSLILESASTNQTSMYLCASSFAGGAPETQYFGPGTRLLVL.